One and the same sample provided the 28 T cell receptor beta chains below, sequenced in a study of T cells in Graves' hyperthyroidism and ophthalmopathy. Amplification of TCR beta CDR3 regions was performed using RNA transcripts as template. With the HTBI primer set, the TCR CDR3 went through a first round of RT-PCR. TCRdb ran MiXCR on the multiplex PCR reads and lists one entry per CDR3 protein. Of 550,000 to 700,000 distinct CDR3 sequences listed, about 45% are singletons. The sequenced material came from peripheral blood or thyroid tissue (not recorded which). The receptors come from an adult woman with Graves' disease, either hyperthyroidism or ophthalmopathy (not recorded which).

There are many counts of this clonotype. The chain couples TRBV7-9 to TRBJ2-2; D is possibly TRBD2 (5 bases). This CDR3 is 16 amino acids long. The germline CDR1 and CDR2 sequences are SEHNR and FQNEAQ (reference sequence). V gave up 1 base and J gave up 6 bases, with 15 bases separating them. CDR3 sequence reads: CASSLVLVVGAGELFF. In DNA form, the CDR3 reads TGTGCCAGCAGCTTAGTTTTGGTTGTCGGGGCCGGGGAGCTGTTTTTT.

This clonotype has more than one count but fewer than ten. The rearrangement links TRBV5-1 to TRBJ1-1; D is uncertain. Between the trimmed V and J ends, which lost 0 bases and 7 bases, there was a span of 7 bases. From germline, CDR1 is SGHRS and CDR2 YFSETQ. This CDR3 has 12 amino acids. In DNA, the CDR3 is TGCGCCAGCAGCTTGGAGTTGGGTGAAGCTTTCTTT. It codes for CASSLELGEAFF. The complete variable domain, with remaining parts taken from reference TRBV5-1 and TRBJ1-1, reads KAGVTQTPRYLIKTRGQQVTLSCSPISGHRSVSWYQQTPGQGLQFLFEYFSETQRNKGNFPGRFSGRQFSNSRSEMNVSTLELGDSALYLCASSLELGEAFFGQGTRLTVV.

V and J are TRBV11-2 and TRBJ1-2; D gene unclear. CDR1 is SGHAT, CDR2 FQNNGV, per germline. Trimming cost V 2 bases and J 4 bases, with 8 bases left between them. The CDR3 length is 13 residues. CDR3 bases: TGTGCCAGCAGCTTAACAGACCTCTATGGCTACACCTTC. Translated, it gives CASSLTDLYGYTF.

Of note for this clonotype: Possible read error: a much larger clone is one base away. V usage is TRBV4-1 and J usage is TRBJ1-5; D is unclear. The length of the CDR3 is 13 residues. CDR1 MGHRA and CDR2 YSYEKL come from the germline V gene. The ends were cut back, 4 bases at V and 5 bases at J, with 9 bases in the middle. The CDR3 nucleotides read TGCGCCAGCAGCCCCGGTATTTATCAGCCCCAGCATTTT. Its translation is CASSPGIYQPQHF.

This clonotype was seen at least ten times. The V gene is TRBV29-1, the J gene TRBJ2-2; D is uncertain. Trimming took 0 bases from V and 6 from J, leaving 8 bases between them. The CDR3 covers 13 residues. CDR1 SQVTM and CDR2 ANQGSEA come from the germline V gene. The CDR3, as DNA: TGCAGCGTTGAAGATAGAGGTTCCGGGGAGCTGTTTTTT. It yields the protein CSVEDRGSGELFF.

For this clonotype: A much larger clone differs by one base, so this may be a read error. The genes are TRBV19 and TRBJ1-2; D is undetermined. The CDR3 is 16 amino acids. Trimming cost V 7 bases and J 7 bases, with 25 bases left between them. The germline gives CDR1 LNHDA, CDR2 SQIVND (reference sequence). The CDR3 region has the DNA TGTGCCAGTACCCGGAAATCCTGTGGACCCGAGGGTGGCTACACCTTC. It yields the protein CASTRKSCGPEGGYTF.

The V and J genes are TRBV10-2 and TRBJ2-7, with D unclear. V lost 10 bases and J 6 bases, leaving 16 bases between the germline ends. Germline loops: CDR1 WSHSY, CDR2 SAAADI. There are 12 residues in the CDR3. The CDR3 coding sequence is TGCGCCACTGGGTGGGGTGGCGGCGAGCAGTACTTC. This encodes CATGWGGGEQYF.

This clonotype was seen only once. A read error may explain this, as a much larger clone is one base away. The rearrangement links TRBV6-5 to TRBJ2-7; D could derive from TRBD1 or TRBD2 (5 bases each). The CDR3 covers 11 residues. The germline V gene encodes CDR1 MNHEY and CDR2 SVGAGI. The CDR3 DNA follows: TGTGCCAGCATTACCGGGGACGAGCAGCACTTC. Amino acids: CASITGDEQHF.

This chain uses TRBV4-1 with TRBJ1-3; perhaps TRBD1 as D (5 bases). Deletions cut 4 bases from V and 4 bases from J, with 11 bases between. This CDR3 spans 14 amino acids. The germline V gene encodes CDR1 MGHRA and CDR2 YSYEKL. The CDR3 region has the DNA TGCGCCAGCAGCCCACAGGTGGCGGGAAACACCATATATTTT. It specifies CASSPQVAGNTIYF.

This CDR3 reads CASSLKPSGSEQYF. DNA of the CDR3: TGTGCCAGCAGTTTAAAGCCTAGCGGGAGTGAGCAGTACTTC. This chain connects TRBV28 to TRBJ2-7; 10 bases map to TRBD2. The CDR3 is 14 residues long. The V gene end was trimmed by 2 bases and the J gene end by 7 bases; junction bases not matched to a gene: 5. Germline V gene lookup returns CDR1 MDHEN and CDR2 SYDVKM.

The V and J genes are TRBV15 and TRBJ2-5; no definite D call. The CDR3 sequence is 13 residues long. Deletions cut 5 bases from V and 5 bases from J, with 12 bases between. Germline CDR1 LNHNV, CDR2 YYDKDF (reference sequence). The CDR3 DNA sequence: TGTGCCACCAGCTTACGGGTAGGGGAGACCCAGTACTTC. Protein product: CATSLRVGETQYF.

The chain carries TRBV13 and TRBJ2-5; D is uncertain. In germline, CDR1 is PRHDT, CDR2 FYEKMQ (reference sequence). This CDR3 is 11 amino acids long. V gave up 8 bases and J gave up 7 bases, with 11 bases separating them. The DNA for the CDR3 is TGTGCCAGCGGAAAGACCGGGACCCAGTACTTC. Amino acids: CASGKTGTQYF. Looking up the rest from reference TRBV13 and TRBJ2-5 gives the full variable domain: AAGVIQSPRHLIKEKRETATLKCYPIPRHDTVYWYQQGPGQDPQFLISFYEKMQSDKGSIPDRFSAQQFSDYHSELNMSSLELGDSALYFCASGKTGTQYFGPGTRLLVL.

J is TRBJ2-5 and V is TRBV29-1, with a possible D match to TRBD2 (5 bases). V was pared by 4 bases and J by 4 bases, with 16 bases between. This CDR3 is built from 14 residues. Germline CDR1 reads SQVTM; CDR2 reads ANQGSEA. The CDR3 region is CSVALDGEAETQYF. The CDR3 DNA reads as TGCAGCGTTGCCCTTGACGGGGAAGCAGAGACCCAGTACTTC.

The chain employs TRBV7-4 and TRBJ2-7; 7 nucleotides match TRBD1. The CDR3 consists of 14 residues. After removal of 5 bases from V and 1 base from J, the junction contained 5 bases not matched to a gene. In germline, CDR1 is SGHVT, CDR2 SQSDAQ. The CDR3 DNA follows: TGTGCCAGCAGCAACACAGGGGAATCCTACGAGCAGTACTTC. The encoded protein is CASSNTGESYEQYF.

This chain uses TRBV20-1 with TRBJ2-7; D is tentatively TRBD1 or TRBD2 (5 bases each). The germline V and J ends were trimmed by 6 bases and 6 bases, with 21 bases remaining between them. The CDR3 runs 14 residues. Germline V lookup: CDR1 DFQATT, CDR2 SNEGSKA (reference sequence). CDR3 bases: TGCAGTGCCGCCGCCGGGAACTGGGACGGCGAGCAGTACTTC. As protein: CSAAAGNWDGEQYF.

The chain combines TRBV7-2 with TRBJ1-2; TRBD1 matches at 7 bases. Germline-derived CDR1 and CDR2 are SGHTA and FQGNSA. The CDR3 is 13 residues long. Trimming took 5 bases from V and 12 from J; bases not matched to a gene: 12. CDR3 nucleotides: TGTGCCAGCAGCCGCGCGACAGGGTCTGGAAACACCTTC. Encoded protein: CASSRATGSGNTF.

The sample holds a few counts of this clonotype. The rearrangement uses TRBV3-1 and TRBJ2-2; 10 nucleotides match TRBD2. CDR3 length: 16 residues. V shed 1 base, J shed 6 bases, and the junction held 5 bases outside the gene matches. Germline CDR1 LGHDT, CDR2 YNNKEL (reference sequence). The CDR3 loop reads CASSQVASGSSGELFF. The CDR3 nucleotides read TGTGCCAGCAGCCAAGTTGCTAGCGGGAGCTCCGGGGAGCTGTTTTTT.

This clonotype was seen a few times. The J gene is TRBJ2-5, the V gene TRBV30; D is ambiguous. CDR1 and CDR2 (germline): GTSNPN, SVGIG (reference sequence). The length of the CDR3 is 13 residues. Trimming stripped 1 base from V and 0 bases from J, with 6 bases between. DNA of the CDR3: TGTGCCTGGAGTGGATGGGACCAAGAGACCCAGTACTTC. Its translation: CAWSGWDQETQYF.

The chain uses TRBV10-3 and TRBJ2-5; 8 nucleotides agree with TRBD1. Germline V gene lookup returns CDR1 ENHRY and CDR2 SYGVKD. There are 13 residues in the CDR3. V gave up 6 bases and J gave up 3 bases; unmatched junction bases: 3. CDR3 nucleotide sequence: TGTGCCATCAGAGGACAGGGAAAAGAGACCCAGTACTTC. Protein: CAIRGQGKETQYF.

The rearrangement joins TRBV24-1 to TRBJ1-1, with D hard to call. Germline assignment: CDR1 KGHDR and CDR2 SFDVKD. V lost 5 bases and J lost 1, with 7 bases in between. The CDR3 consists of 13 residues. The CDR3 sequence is CATSVGRNTEAFF. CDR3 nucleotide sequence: TGTGCCACCAGTGTGGGCAGGAACACTGAAGCTTTCTTT.

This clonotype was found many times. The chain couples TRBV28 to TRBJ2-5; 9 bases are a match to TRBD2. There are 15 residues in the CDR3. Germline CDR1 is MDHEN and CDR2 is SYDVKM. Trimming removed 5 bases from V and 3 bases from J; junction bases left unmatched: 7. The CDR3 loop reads CASSLAGTSKETQYF. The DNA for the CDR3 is TGTGCCAGCAGTCTGGCCGGGACTAGCAAAGAGACCCAGTACTTC.

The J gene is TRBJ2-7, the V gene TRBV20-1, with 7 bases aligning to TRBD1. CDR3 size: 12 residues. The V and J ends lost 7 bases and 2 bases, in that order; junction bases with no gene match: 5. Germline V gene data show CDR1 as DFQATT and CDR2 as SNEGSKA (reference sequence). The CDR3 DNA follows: TGCAGTGTTACTCAGGGGGCCTACGAGCAGTACTTC. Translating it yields CSVTQGAYEQYF.

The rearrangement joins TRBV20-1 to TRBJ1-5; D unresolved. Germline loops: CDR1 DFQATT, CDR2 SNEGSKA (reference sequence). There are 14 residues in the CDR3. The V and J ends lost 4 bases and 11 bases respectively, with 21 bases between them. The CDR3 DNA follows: TGCAGTGCTAAGGACGGGAGGGCCCAGGAGACCCAGCATTTT. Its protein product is CSAKDGRAQETQHF.

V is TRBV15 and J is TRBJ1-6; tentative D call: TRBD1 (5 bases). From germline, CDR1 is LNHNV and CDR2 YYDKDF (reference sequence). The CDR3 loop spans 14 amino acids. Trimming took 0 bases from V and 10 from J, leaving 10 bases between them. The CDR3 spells CATSREGLGSPLHF. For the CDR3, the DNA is TGTGCCACCAGCAGAGAGGGGCTAGGGTCACCCCTCCACTTT.

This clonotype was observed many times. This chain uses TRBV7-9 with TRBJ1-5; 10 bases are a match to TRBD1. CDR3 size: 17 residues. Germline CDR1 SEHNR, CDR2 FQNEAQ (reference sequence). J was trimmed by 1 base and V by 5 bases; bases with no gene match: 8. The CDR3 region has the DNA TGTGCCAGCAGCCGGGGACAGGGGATTGGGAGCAATCAGCCCCAGCATTTT. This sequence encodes CASSRGQGIGSNQPQHF.

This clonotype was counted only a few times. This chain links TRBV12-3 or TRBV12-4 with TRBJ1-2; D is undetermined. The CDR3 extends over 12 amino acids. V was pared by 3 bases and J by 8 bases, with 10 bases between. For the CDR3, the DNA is TGTGCCAGCAGTTTTCCGTCCGGAGGCTACACCTTC. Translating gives CASSFPSGGYTF.

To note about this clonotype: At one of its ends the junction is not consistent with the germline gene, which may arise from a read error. The CDR3, as DNA: TGTACCAGCATGTGGGATTTCGAGCAGTACTTC. Its translation: CTSMWDFEQYF. This rearrangement joins TRBV28 to TRBJ2-7; D is unclear. CDR1 is MDHEN and CDR2 is SYDVKM in the germline V gene. CDR3 length equals 11 residues.

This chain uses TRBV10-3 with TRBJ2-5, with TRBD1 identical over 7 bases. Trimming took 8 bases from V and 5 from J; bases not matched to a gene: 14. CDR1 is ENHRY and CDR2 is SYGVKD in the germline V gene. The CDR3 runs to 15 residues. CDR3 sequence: CAIAKQGNTGETQYF. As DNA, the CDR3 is TGTGCCATCGCTAAACAGGGGAACACCGGGGAGACCCAGTACTTC.